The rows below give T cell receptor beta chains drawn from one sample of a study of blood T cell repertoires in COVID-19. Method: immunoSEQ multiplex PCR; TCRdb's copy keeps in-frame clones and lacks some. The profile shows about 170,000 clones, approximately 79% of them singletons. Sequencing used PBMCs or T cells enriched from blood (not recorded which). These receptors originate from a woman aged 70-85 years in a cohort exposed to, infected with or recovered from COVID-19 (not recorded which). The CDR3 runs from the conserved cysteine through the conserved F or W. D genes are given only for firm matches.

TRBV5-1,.,CAPPHQTGELFF
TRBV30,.,CAWSSYSDYSYNEQFF
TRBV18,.,CASSRMMTGIQETQYF
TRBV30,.,CAWRPPGGNQPQHF
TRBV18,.,CASSPDSTDTQYF
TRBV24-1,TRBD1,CATSDPGTGGDGYTF
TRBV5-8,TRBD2,CASSLRGSSGRAGEQFF
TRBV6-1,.,CASSEAPHGGLIGTQYF
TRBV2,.,CASMDRGNEKLFF
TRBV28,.,CASANTDPSYEQYF
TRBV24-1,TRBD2,CATSDSASGIYNEQFF
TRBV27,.,CASRDGMNTEAFF
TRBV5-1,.,CASSLQGPGSGANVLTF
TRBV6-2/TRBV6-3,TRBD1,CASSRPTTGGPDKNTEAFF
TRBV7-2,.,CASSLRRAGNTIYF
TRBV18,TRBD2,CASSPAGTSVPTQYF
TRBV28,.,CASLYPGGGEAFF
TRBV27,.,CASSLSPTGQGWYNEQFF
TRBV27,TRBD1,CASRRPGQGTNYGYTF
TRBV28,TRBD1,CASSAPGGDVTEAFF
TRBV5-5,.,CASSTQTALNYGYTF
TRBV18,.,CASFPGGAVTEAFF
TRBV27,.,CASSLRGWDEKLFF
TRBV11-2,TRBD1,CASSPGGANTEAFF
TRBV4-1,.,CASSLPPAGSHNEQFF